These 10 T cell receptor beta chains were all obtained from the same sample, sequenced in a study of OX40 agonist ivuxolimab in advanced cancers. Repertoires were generated with immunoSEQ multiplex PCR, while TCRdb's copy carries only in-frame clones and drops some. The table shows 25,000 to 35,000 clones, with 74% occurring only once. Here the sequenced sample was CD4+ or CD8+ T cells sorted from blood, taken in a trial of the OX40 agonist ivuxolimab. These receptors came from an adult with an advanced solid tumor such as melanoma, head and neck, liver or kidney cancer.

The CDR3 region is CASSVSGTPTEAFF. CDR3 bases: TGTGCCAGCAGCGTATCCGGGACACCGACTGAAGCTTTCTTT. The genes are TRBV9 and TRBJ1-1, with a tentative D call TRBD1 (6 bases). The CDR3 runs to 14 residues. V lost 1 base and J lost 5, with 12 bases in between. CDR1 and CDR2 from the germline V gene are SGDLS and YYNGEE. The entire variable domain, with the rest obtained from reference TRBV9 and TRBJ1-1, is as follows: DSGVTQTPKHLITATGQRVTLRCSPRSGDLSVYWYQQSLDQGLQFLIQYYNGEERAKGNILERFSAQQFPDLHSELNLSSLELGDSALYFCASSVSGTPTEAFFGQGTRLTVV.

This clone was detected only a few times. The V call is TRBV18, the J call TRBJ1-2; D gene ambiguous. Germline V CDR1 and CDR2: KGHSH, LQKENI. The CDR3 runs 14 residues. V lost 0 bases and J 4 bases, leaving 9 bases between the germline ends. This chain's CDR3 is CASSPPSVTYGYTF. As DNA, the CDR3 is TGTGCCAGCTCACCACCATCAGTAACCTATGGCTACACCTTC.

The gene calls are TRBV6-1 and TRBJ1-2; TRBD1 might be the D (5 bases). The V and J ends lost 6 bases and 1 base respectively, with 15 bases between them. There are 15 residues in the CDR3. Germline V CDR1 and CDR2: MNHNS, SASEGT. CDR3 DNA: TGTGCCAGCAGGGATGCCGGGACTGATAACTATGGCTACACCTTC. This gives the protein CASRDAGTDNYGYTF.

The CDR3 loop is CASSLRLAEETQYF. CDR3 nucleotide sequence: TGTGCCAGCAGTTTGAGACTAGCGGAAGAGACCCAGTACTTC. The chain links TRBV6-5 to TRBJ2-5, with 9 bases aligning to TRBD2. After removal of 4 bases from V and 3 bases from J, the junction contained 3 bases not matched to a gene. Looked up from germline, CDR1 is MNHEY and CDR2 is SVGAGI. The CDR3 sequence is 14 residues long.

A single count supports this clone. This chain uses TRBV7-9 with TRBJ2-7, with 7 bases lining up with TRBD1. Germline-derived CDR1 and CDR2 are SEHNR and FQNEAQ (reference sequence). V was pared by 5 bases and J by 4 bases, with 11 bases of the junction left unmatched. The CDR3 sequence is 15 residues long. CDR3 protein: CASSPTQGVEYEQYF. The CDR3 DNA reads as TGTGCCAGCAGCCCTACTCAGGGGGTTGAGTACGAGCAGTACTTC.

The chain couples TRBV15 to TRBJ2-3; D remains unclear. This CDR3 region has 12 residues. The germline gives CDR1 LNHNV, CDR2 YYDKDF (reference sequence). V was pared by 0 bases and J by 8 bases, with 6 bases between. Here the CDR3 reads CATSRDEATQYF. The CDR3 bases are TGTGCCACCAGCAGAGATGAAGCTACGCAGTATTTT.

This chain uses TRBV18 with TRBJ1-1; D might be TRBD1 (5 bases). CDR3 length: 13 amino acids. Germline assignment: CDR1 KGHSH and CDR2 LQKENI. V lost 3 bases and J 3 bases, leaving 8 bases between the germline ends. CDR3 nucleotide sequence: TGTGCCAGCTCACCTTCCAGGGACACTGAAGCTTTCTTT. Its translation: CASSPSRDTEAFF.

The chain joins TRBV29-1 to TRBJ2-4; tentatively, D is TRBD1 (7 bases). This CDR3 is 13 amino acids long. The germline V and J ends were trimmed by 3 bases and 6 bases, with 12 bases remaining between them. The germline CDR1 and CDR2 sequences are SQVTM and ANQGSEA. CDR3 protein: CSVDGQGGNIQYF. CDR3 in DNA: TGCAGCGTTGACGGGCAGGGGGGAAACATTCAGTACTTC.

The V and J genes are TRBV7-9 and TRBJ2-5; the match to TRBD1 covers 7 bases. From germline, CDR1 is SEHNR and CDR2 FQNEAQ (reference sequence). Trimming removed 5 bases from V and 4 bases from J; junction bases left unmatched: 4. The CDR3 spans 13 residues. The CDR3 is CASSETGLETQYF. CDR3 DNA sequence: TGTGCCAGCAGCGAGACAGGGTTAGAGACCCAGTACTTC.

The rearrangement links TRBV6-1 to TRBJ2-5, with D unclear. Germline CDR1 MNHNS, CDR2 SASEGT. V was clipped by 3 bases and J by 4 bases, with 9 bases between them. The length of the CDR3 is 13 residues. As DNA, the CDR3 is TGTGCCAGCAGTGAGGGGATTGGAGAGACCCAGTACTTC. Translation gives CASSEGIGETQYF.